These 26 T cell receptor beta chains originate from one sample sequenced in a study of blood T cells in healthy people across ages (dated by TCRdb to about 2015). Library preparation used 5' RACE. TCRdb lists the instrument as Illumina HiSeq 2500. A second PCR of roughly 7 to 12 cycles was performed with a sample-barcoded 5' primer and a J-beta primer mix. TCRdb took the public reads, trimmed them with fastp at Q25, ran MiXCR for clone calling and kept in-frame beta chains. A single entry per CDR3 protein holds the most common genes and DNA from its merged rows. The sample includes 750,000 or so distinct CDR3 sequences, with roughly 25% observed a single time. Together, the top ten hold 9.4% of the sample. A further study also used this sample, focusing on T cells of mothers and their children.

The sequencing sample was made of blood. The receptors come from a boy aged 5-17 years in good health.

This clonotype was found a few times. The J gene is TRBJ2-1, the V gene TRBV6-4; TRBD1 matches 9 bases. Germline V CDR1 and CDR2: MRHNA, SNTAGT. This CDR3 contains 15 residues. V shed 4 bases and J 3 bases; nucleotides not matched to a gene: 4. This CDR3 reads CASSAGTGYYNEQFF. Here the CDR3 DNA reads TGTGCCAGCAGTGCTGGGACAGGGTACTACAATGAGCAGTTCTTC.

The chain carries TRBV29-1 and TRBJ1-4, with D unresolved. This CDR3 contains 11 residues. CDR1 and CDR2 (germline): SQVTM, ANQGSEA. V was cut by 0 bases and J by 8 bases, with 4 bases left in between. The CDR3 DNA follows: TGCAGCGTTGAAGATGAAGAAAAACTGTTTTTT. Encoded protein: CSVEDEEKLFF.

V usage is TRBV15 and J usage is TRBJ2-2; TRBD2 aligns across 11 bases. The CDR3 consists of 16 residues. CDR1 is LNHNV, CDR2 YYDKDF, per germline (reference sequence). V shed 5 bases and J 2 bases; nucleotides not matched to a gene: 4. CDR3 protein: CATSEGTSGNTGELFF. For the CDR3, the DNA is TGTGCCACCAGCGAGGGGACTAGCGGTAACACCGGGGAGCTGTTTTTT.

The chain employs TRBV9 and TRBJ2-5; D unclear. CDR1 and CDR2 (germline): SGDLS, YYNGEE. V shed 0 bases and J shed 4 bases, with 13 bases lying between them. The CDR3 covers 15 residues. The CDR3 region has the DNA TGTGCCAGCAGCGTAGATGCAGGTAGAGGAGAGACCCAGTACTTC. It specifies CASSVDAGRGETQYF. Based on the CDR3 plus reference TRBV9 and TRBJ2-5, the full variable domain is DSGVTQTPKHLITATGQRVTLRCSPRSGDLSVYWYQQSLDQGLQFLIQYYNGEERAKGNILERFSAQQFPDLHSELNLSSLELGDSALYFCASSVDAGRGETQYFGPGTRLLVL.

The CDR3 DNA sequence: TGTGCCAGCACCCCACGACAGGGAAAACTGTTTTTT. Amino acids: CASTPRQGKLFF. The gene calls are TRBV12-3 or TRBV12-4 and TRBJ1-4, with 7 bases fitting TRBD1. Germline trimming cut 7 bases from V and 10 bases from J; bases unmatched to any gene: 6. This CDR3 region has 12 residues.

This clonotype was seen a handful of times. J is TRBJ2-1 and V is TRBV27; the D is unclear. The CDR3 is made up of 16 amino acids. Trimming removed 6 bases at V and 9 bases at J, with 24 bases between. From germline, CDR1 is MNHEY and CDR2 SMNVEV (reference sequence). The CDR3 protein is CASREFNGVSLFEQFF. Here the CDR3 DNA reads TGTGCCAGCAGAGAATTTAATGGGGTTTCCCTCTTTGAGCAGTTCTTC.

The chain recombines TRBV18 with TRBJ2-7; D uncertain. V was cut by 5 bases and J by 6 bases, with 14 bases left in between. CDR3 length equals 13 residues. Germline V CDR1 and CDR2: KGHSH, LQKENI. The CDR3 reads CASSSTLVGEQYF. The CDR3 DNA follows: TGTGCCAGCTCATCGACTTTAGTTGGCGAGCAGTACTTC.

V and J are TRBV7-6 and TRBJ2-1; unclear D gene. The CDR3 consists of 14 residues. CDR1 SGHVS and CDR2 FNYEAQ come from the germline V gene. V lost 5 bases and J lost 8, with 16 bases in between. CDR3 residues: CASSPPGYRHEQFF. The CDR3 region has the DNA TGTGCCAGCAGCCCCCCAGGCTATCGACATGAGCAGTTCTTC.

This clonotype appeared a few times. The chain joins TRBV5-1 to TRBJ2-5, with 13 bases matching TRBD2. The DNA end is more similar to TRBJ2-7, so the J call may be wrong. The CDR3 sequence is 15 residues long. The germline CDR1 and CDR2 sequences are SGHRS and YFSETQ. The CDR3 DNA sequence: TGCGCCAGCGCTAGGACTAGCGGGAGACTCCACGAGCAGTACTTC. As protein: CASARTSGRLHEQYF.

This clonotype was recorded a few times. The CDR3 DNA is TGTGCCAGCCGGGGGACAGGGGCAAACTATGGCTACACCTTC. Translation gives CASRGTGANYGYTF. The genes are TRBV7-9 and TRBJ1-2; TRBD1 matches at 10 bases. The CDR3 runs to 14 residues. Germline V gene data show CDR1 as SEHNR and CDR2 as FQNEAQ (reference sequence). Trimming took 8 bases from V and 2 from J; bases not matched to a gene: 5. Full variable domain (rest looked up from reference TRBV7-9 and TRBJ1-2): DTGVSQNPRHKITKRGQNVTFRCDPISEHNRLYWYRQTLGQGPEFLTYFQNEAQLEKSRLLSDRFSAERPKGSFSTLEIQRTEQGDSAMYLCASRGTGANYGYTFGSGTRLTVV.

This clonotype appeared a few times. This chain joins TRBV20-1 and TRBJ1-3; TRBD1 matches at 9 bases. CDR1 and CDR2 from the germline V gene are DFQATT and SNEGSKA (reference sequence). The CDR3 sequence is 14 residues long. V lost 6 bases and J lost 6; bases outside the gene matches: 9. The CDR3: CSAAPRTGENTIYF. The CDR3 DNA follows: TGCAGTGCCGCCCCCCGGACAGGGGAAAACACCATATATTTT.

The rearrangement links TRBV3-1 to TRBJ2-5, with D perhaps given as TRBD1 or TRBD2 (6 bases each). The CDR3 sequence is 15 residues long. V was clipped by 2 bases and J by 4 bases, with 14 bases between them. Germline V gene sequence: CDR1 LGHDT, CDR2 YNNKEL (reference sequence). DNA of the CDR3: TGTGCCAGCAGCCAATTGGGGGGCGCGGGAGAGACCCAGTACTTC. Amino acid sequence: CASSQLGGAGETQYF.

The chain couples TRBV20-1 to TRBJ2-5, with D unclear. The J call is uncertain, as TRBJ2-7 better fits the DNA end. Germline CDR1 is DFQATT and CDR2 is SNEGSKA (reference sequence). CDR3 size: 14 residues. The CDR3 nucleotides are TGCAGTGCTAGAGATCTGACACCATCCTACGAGCAGTACTTC. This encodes CSARDLTPSYEQYF.

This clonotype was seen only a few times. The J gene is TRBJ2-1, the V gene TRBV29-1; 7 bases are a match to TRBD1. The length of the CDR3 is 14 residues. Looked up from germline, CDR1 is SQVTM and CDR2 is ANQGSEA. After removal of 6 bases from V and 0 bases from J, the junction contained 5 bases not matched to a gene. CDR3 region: CSVPDRSSYNEQFF. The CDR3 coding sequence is TGCAGCGTCCCGGACAGGAGCTCCTACAATGAGCAGTTCTTC.

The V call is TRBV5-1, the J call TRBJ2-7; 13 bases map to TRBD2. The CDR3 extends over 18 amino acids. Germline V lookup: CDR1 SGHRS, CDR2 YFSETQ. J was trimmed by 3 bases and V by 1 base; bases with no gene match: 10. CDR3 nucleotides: TGCGCCAGCAGCTTGAAGGCCGGGACTAGCGGGATAATCTACGAGCAGTACTTC. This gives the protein CASSLKAGTSGIIYEQYF. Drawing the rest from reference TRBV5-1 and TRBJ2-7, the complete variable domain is KAGVTQTPRYLIKTRGQQVTLSCSPISGHRSVSWYQQTPGQGLQFLFEYFSETQRNKGNFPGRFSGRQFSNSRSEMNVSTLELGDSALYLCASSLKAGTSGIIYEQYFGPGTRLTVT.

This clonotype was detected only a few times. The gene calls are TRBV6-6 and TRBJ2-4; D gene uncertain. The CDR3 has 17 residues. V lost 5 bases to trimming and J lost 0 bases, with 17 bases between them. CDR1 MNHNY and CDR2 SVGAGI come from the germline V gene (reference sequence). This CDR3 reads CASSSRAAHKAKNIQYF. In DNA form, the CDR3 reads TGTGCCAGCAGTAGTCGGGCGGCTCATAAAGCCAAAAACATTCAGTACTTC.

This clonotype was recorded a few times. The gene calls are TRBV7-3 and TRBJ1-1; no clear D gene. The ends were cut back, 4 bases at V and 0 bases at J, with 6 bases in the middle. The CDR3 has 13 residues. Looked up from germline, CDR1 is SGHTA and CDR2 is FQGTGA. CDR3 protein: CASSSSMNTEAFF. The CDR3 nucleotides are TGTGCCAGCAGCTCGAGCATGAACACTGAAGCTTTCTTT.

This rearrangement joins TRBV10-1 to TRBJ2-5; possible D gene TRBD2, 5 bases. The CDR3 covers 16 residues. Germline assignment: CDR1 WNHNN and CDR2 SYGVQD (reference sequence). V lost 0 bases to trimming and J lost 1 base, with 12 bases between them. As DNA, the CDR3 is TGCGCCAGCAGTGAGTCGACTACCCCGACCCAAGAGACCCAGTACTTC. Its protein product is CASSESTTPTQETQYF.

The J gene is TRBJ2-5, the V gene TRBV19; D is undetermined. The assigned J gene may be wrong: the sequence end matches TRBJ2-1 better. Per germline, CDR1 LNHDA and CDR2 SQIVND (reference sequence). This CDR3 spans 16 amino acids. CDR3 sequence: CASSISKDFFRNEQFF. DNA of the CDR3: TGTGCCAGTAGCATTTCTAAAGATTTCTTTCGCAATGAGCAGTTCTTC.

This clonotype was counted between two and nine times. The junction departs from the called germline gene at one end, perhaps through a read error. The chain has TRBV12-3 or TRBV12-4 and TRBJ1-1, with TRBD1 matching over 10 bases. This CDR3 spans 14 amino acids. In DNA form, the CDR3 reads TGTGCCAGCAGTTTAGCGACAGGGGGCACTGAGGCTTTCTTT. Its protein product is CASSLATGGTEAFF.

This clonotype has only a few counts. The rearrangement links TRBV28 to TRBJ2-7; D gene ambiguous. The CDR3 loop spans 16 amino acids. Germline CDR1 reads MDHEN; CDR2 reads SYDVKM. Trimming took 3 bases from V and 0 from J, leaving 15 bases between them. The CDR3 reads CASSFIYGSPSYEQYF. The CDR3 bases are TGTGCCAGCAGTTTCATATATGGGTCCCCCTCCTACGAGCAGTACTTC.

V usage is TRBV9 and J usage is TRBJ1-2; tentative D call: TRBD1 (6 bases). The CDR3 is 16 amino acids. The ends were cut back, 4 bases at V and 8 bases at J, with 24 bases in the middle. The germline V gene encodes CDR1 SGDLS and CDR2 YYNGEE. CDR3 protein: CASSPWTDENGKGYTF. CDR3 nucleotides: TGTGCCAGCAGCCCTTGGACAGACGAAAATGGAAAAGGCTACACCTTC. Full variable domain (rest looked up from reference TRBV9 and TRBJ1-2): DSGVTQTPKHLITATGQRVTLRCSPRSGDLSVYWYQQSLDQGLQFLIQYYNGEERAKGNILERFSAQQFPDLHSELNLSSLELGDSALYFCASSPWTDENGKGYTFGSGTRLTVV.

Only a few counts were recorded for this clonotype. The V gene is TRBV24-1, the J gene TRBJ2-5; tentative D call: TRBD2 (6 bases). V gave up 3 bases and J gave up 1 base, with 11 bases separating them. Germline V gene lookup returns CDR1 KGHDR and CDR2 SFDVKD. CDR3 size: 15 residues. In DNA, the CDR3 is TGTGCCACCAGTGATCCCGGGACTCCCCAAGAGACCCAGTACTTC. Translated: CATSDPGTPQETQYF.

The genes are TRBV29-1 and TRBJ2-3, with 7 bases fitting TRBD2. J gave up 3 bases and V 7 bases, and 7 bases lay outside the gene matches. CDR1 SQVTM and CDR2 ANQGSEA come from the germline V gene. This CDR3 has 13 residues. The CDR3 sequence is CSAPAGVTDTQYF. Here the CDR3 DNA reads TGCAGCGCCCCGGCGGGGGTTACAGATACGCAGTATTTT.

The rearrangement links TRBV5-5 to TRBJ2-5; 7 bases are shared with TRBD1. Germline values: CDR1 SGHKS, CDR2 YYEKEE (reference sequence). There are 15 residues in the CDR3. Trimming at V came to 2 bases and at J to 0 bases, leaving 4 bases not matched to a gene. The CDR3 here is CASSFGQAYQETQYF. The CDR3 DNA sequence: TGTGCCAGCAGCTTCGGACAGGCGTACCAAGAGACCCAGTACTTC.

CDR3 residues: CASSWGLAGAQDTQYF. DNA of the CDR3: TGCGCCAGCAGCTGGGGACTAGCGGGAGCGCAAGATACGCAGTATTTT. J is TRBJ2-3 and V is TRBV5-1; 14 bases fit TRBD2. This CDR3 contains 16 residues. The junction had 5 bases not matched to a gene; V was cut back by 3 bases and J by 5 bases. Germline CDR1 reads SGHRS; CDR2 reads YFSETQ.